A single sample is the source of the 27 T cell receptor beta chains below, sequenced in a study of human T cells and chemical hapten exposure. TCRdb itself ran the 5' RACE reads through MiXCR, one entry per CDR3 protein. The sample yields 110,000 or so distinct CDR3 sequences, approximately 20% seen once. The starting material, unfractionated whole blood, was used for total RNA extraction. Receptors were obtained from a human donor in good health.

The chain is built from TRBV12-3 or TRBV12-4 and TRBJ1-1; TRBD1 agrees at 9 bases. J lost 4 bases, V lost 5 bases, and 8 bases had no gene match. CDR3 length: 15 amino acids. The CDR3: CASSPTGGVGTEAFF. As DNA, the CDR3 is TGTGCCAGCAGTCCGACAGGGGGAGTGGGCACTGAAGCTTTCTTT.

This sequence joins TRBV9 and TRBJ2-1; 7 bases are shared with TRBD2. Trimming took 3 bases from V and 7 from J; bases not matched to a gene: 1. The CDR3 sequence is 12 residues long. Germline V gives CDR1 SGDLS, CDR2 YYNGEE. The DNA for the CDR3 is TGTGCCAGCAGCGCACTAGCGAATGAGCAGTTCTTC. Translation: CASSALANEQFF.

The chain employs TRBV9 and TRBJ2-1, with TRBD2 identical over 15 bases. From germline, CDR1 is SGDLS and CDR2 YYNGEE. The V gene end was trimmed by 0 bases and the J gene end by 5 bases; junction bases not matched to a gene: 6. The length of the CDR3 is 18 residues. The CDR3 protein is CASSVGRTSGRANNEQFF. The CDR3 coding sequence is TGTGCCAGCAGCGTAGGGAGGACTAGCGGGAGGGCTAACAATGAGCAGTTCTTC.

The CDR3 DNA reads as TGTGCCAGCAGCTTACGGTCCAATTCACCCCTCCACTTT. Protein: CASSLRSNSPLHF. The V gene is TRBV7-2, the J gene TRBJ1-6; no firm D call. The CDR3 runs to 13 residues. The V gene's germline CDR1 is SGHTA and CDR2 FQGNSA. With 2 bases removed from V and 7 bases from J, the gap between germline ends came to 6 bases.

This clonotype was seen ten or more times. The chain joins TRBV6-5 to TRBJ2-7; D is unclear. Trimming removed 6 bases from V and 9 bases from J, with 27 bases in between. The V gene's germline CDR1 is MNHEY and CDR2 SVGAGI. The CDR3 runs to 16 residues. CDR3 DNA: TGTGCCAGCAGCCTCCCCCCGGGCATCTCACAGACCGGGCAGTACTTC. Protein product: CASSLPPGISQTGQYF.

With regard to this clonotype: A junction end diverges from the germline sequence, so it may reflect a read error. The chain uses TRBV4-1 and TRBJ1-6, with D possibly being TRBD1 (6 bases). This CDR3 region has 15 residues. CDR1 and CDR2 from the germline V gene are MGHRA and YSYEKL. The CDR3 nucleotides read TGCGCCAGCACCCAAGGGGGTACGCTTTATTCACCCCTCCACTTT. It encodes CASTQGGTLYSPLHF.

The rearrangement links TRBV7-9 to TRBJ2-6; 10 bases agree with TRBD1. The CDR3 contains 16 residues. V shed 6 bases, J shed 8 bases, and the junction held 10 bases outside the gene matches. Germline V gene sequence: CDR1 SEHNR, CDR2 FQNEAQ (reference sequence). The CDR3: CASSTRQGAPSNVLTF. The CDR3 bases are TGTGCCAGCAGTACTAGACAGGGGGCGCCGTCCAACGTCCTGACTTTC.

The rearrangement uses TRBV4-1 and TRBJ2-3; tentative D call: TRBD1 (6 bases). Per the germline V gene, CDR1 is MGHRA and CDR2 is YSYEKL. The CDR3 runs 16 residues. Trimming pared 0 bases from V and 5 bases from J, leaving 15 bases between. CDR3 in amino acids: CASSQEPSSRGDTQYF. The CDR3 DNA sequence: TGCGCCAGCAGCCAAGAGCCTAGCAGCAGGGGAGATACGCAGTATTTT.

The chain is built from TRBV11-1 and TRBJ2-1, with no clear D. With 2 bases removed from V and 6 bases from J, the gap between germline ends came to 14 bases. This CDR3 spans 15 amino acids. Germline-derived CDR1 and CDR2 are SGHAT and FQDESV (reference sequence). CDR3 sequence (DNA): TGTGCCAGCAGCTTAAAGGGTCCCAACACCAATGAGCAGTTCTTC. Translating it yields CASSLKGPNTNEQFF.

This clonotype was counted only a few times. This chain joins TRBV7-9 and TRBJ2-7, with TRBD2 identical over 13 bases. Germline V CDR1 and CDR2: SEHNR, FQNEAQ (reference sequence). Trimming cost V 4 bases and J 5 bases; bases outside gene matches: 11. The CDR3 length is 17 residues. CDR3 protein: CASSSGLAGVSSDEQYF. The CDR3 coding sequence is TGTGCCAGCAGCTCAGGACTAGCGGGAGTCTCTAGCGACGAGCAGTACTTC. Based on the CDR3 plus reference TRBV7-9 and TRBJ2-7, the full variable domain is DTGVSQNPRHKITKRGQNVTFRCDPISEHNRLYWYRQTLGQGPEFLTYFQNEAQLEKSRLLSDRFSAERPKGSFSTLEIQRTEQGDSAMYLCASSSGLAGVSSDEQYFGPGTRLTVT.

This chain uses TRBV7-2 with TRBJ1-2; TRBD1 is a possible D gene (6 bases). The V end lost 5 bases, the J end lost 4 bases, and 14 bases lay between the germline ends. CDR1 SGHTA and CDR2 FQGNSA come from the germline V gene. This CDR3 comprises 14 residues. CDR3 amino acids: CASSDKGQPYGYTF. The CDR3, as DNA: TGTGCCAGCAGCGATAAGGGACAACCCTATGGCTACACCTTC.

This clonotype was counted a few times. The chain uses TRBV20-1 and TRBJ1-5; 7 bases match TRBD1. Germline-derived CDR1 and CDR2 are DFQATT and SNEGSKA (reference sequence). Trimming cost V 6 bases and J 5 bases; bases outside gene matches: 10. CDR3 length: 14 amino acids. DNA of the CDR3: TGCAGTGCCAAACCAGGGACAGCCTATCAGCCCCAGCATTTT. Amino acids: CSAKPGTAYQPQHF.

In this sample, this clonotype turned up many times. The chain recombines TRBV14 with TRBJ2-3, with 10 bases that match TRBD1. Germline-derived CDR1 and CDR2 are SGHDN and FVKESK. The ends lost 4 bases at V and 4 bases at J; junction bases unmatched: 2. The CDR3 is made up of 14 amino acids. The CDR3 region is CASSRGQGADTQYF. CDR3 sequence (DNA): TGTGCCAGCAGCCGTGGACAGGGGGCAGATACGCAGTATTTT.

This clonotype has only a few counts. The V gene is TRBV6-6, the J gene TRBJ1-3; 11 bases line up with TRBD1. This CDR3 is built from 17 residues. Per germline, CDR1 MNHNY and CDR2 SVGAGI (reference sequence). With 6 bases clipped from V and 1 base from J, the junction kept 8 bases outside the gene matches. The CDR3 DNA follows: TGTGCCAGCAGGGCCGGGACAGGGGGTTTGTCTGGAAACACCATATATTTT. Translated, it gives CASRAGTGGLSGNTIYF.

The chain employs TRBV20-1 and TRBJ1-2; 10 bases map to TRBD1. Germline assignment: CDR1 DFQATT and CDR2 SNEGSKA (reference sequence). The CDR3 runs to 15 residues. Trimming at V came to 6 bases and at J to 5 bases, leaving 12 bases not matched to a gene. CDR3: CSAPPPLGQGYGYTF. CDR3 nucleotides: TGCAGTGCCCCCCCCCCCCTGGGACAGGGGTATGGCTACACCTTC.

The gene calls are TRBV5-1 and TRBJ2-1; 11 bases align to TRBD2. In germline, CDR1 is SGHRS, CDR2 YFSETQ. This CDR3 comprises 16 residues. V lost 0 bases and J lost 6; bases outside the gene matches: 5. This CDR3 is CASSLGSGRVSNEQFF. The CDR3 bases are TGCGCCAGCAGCTTGGGTAGCGGGAGGGTCTCCAATGAGCAGTTCTTC. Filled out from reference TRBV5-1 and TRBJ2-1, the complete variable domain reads KAGVTQTPRYLIKTRGQQVTLSCSPISGHRSVSWYQQTPGQGLQFLFEYFSETQRNKGNFPGRFSGRQFSNSRSEMNVSTLELGDSALYLCASSLGSGRVSNEQFFGPGTRLTVL.

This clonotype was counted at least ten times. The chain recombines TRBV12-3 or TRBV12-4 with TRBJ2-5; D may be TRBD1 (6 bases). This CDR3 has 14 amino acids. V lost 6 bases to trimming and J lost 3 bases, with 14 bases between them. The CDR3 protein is CASSYTTGKETQYF. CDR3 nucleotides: TGTGCCAGCAGCTACACGACAGGAAAAGAGACCCAGTACTTC.

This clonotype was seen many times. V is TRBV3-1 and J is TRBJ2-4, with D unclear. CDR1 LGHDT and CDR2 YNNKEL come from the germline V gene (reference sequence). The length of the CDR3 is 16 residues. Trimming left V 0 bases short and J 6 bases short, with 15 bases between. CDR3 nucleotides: TGTGCCAGCAGCCAAGATCCAGGCGCGGTTGGAAACATTCAGTACTTC. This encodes CASSQDPGAVGNIQYF.

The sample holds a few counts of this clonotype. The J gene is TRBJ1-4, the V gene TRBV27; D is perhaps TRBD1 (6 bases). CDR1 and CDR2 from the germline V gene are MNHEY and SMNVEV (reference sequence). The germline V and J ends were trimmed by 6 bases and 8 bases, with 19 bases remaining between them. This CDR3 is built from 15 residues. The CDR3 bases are TGTGCCAGCAGCCAAGGGGTGTACGGGACAGAAAAACTGTTTTTT. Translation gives CASSQGVYGTEKLFF.

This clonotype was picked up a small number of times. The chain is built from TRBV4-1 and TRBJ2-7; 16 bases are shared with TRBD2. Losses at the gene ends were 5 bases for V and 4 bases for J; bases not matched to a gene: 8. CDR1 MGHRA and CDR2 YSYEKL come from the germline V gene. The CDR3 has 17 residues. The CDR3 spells CASSLGLAGGPGYEQYF. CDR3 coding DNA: TGCGCCAGCAGCTTGGGACTAGCGGGAGGGCCGGGGTACGAGCAGTACTTC.

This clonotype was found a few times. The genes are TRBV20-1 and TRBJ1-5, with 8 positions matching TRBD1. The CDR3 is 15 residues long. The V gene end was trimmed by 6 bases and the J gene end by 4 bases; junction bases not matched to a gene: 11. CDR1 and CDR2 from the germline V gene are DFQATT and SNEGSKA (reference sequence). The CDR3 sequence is CSAPPWQGANQPQHF. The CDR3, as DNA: TGCAGTGCCCCCCCGTGGCAGGGGGCAAATCAGCCCCAGCATTTT.

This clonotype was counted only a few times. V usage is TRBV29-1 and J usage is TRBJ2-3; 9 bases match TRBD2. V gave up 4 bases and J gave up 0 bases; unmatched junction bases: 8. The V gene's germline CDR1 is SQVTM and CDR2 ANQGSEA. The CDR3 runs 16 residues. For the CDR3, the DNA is TGCAGCGTTGGTAGCGGGAGAGGTGATAGCACAGATACGCAGTATTTT. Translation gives CSVGSGRGDSTDTQYF.

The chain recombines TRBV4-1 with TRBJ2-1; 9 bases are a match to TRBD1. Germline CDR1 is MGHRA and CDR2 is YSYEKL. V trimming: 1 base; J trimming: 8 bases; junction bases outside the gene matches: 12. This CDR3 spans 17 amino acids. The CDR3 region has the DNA TGCGCCAGCAGCCAAGTGAGGAGGGGACAGGGAGGACATGAGCAGTTCTTC. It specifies CASSQVRRGQGGHEQFF.

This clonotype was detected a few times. CDR3 in amino acids: CASSLGPRQETQYF. DNA for the CDR3: TGTGCCAGCAGTTTAGGACCCCGCCAAGAGACCCAGTACTTC. The chain joins TRBV12-3 or TRBV12-4 to TRBJ2-5; D remains unclear. There are 14 residues in the CDR3. The V gene lost 1 base and the J gene lost 1 base, with 7 bases spanning the gap.

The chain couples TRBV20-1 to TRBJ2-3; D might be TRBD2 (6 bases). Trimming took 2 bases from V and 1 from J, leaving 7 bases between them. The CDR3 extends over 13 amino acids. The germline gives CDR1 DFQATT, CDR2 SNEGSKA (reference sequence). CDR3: CSARQRGTDTQYF. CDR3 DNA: TGCAGTGCTAGACAGCGGGGCACAGATACGCAGTATTTT.

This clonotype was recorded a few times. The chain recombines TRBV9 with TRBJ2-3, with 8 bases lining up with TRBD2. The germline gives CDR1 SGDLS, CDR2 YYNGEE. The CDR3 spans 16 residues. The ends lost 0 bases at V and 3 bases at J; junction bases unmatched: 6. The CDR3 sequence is CASSVERESRTDTQYF. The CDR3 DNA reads TGTGCCAGCAGCGTAGAGCGGGAGAGTAGGACAGATACGCAGTATTTT. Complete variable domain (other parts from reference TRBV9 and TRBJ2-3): DSGVTQTPKHLITATGQRVTLRCSPRSGDLSVYWYQQSLDQGLQFLIQYYNGEERAKGNILERFSAQQFPDLHSELNLSSLELGDSALYFCASSVERESRTDTQYFGPGTRLTVL.

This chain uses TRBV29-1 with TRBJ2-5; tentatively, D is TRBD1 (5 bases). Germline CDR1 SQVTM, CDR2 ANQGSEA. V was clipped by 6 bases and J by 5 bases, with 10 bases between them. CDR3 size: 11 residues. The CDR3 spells CSVGPGETQYF. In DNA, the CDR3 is TGCAGCGTGGGGCCCGGGGAGACCCAGTACTTC.